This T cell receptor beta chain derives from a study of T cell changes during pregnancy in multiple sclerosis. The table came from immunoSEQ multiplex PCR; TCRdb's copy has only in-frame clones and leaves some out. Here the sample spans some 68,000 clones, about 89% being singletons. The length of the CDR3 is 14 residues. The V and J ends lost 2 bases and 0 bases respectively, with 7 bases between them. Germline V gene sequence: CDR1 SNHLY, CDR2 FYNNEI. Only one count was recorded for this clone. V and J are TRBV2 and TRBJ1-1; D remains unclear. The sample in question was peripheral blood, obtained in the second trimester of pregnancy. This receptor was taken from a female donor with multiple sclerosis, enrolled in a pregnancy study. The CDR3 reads CASSEQAMNTEAFF. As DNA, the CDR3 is TGTGCCAGCAGTGAACAGGCCATGAACACTGAAGCTTTCTTT. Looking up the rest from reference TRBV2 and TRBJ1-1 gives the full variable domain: EPEVTQTPSHQVTQMGQEVILRCVPISNHLYFYWYRQILGQKVEFLVSFYNNEISEKSEIFDDQFSVERPDGSNFTLKIRSTKLEDSAMYFCASSEQAMNTEAFFGQGTRLTVV.